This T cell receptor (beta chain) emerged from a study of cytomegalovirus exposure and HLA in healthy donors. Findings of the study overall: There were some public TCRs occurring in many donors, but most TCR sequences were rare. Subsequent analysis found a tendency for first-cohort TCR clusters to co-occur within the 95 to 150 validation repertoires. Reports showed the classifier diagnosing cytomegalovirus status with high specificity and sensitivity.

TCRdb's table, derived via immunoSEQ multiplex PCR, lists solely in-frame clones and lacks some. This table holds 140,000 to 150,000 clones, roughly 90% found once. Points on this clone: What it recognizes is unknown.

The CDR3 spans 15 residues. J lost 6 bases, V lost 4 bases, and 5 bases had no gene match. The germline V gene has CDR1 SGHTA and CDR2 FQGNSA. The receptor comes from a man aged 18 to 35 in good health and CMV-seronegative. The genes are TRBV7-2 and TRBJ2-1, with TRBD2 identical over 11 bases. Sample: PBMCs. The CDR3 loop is CASSSPGLAVNEQFF. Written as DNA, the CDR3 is TGTGCCAGCAGCTCGCCGGGACTAGCGGTCAATGAGCAGTTCTTC.